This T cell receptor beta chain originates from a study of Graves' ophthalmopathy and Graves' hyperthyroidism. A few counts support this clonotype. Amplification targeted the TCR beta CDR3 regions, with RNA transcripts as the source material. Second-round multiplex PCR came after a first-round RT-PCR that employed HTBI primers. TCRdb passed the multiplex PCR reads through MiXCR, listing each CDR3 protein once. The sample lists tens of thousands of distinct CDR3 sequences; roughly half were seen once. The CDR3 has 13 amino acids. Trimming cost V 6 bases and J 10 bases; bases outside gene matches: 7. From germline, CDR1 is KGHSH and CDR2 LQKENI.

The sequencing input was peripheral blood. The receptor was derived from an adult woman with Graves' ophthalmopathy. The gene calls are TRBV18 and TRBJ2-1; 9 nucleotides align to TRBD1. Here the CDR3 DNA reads TGTGCCAGCTCCCCGACCGGGACAGGGGAGCAGTTCTTC. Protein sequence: CASSPTGTGEQFF.